This note documents a single T cell receptor (beta chain) sequence. What it binds is unknown. This entry belongs to a study of siplizumab effects on memory and regulatory T cells. Overall study findings and caveats: An assignable phenotype, naive or memory, was missing from roughly 84-95% of proliferating CD4+ or CD8+ clones. The mean Treg-derived percentage of mappable alloreactive CD4+ clones was around 69% with siplizumab compared with roughly 30% in controls.

Sequencing was performed with immunoSEQ multiplex PCR; in TCRdb, only in-frame clones are kept and a portion is missing. The sample consists of approximately 100,000 clones, approximately 91% of them appearing once. V lost 9 bases and J 1 base, leaving 21 bases between the germline ends. CDR3 length: 16 amino acids. Germline V gene data show CDR1 as MGHDK and CDR2 as SYGVNS. This sequence originates from a human donor in good health. The material sequenced was non-Treg CD4+ T cells sorted from blood. The V gene is TRBV25-1, the J gene TRBJ2-5; maybe TRBD1 (6 bases). This chain's CDR3 is CARKGLGTGSQETQYF. The CDR3 bases are TGTGCCAGAAAGGGCTTGGGAACAGGGAGCCAAGAGACCCAGTACTTC.